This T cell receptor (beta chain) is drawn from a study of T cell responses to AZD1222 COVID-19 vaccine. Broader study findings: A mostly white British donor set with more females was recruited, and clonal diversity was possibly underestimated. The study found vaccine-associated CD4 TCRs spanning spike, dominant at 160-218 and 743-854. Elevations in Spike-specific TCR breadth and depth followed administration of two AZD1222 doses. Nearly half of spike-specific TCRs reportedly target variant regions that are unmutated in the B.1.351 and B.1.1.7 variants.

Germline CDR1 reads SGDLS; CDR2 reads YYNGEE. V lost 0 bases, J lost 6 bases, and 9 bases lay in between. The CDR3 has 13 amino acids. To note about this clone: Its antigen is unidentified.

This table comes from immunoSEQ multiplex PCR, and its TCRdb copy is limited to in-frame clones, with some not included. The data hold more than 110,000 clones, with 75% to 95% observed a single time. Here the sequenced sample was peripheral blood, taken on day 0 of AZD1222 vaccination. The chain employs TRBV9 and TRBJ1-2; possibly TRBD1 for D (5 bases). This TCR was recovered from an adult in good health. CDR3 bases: TGTGCCAGCAGCGTAGACAGGCGGGATGGCTACACCTTC. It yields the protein CASSVDRRDGYTF.